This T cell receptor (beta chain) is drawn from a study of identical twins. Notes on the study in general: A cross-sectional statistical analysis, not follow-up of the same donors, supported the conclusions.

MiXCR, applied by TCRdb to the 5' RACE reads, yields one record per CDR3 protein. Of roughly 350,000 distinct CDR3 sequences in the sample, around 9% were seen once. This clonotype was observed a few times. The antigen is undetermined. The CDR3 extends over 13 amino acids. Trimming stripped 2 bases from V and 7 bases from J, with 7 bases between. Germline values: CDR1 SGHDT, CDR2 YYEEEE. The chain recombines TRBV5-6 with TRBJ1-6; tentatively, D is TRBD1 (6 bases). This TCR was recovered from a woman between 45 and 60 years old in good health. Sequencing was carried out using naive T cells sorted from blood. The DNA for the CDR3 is TGTGCCAGCAGCTTAACAGGGAATTCACCCCTCCACTTT. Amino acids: CASSLTGNSPLHF.